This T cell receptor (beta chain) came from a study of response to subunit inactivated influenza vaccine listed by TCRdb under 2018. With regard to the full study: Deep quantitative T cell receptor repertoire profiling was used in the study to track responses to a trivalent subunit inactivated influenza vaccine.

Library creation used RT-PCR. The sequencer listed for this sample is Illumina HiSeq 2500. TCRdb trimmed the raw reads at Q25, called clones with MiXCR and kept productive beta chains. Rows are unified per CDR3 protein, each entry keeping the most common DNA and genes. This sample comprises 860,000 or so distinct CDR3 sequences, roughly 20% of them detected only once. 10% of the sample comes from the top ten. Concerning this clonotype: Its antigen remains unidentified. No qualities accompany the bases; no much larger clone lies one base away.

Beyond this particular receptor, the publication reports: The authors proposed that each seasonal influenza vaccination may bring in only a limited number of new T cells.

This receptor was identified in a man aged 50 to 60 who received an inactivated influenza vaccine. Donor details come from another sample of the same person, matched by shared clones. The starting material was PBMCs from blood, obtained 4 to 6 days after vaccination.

The CDR3 is CASSVGEGPALGGELFF. The sequenced DNA: TGTGCCAGCAGCGTGGGCGAAGGGCCGGCTCTTGGCGGGGAGCTGTTTTTT. The sequence is built from TRBV9 and TRBJ2-2; confidence is insufficient to name the D gene. Between the V and J ends, shortened by 2 bases and 7 bases respectively, the junction contains 21 bases. The germline V gene provides CDR1 SGDLS and CDR2 YYNGEE. The CDR3 runs 17 amino acids, cysteine and phenylalanine included. Only the CDR3 DNA is retained, 51 bases long and in frame from the first base.